These 28 T cell receptor beta chains originate from one sample sequenced in a study of vaccination and CD4 T cells after COVID-19. Their antigens are not known. With the Oncomine TCR Beta short-read assay, DNA from cultured CD4+ T cells was sequenced. TCRdb redid the calling of the PCR reads with MiXCR, one entry per CDR3 protein. The table lists around 8,000 distinct CDR3 sequences, 39% of them singletons. The treatment here: approximately 9-day PBMC culture with coronavirus spike peptide pools or control peptides (ViraFEST assay). The collection of CD4+ T cells from the unexposed donor took place before the COVID-19 pandemic (2011-2018). The material sequenced was CD4+ T cells from blood, cultured in vitro. The receptors derive from a human donor in good health.

This clonotype was counted only a few times. The chain employs TRBV24-1 and TRBJ2-5, with D perhaps assigned TRBD1 or TRBD2 (5 bases each). This CDR3 region has 13 residues. Trimming took 9 bases from V and 4 from J, leaving 14 bases between them. The germline CDR1 and CDR2 sequences are KGHDR and SFDVKD. Written as DNA, the CDR3 is TGTGCCACCCTCCGGGGCGAAGGAGAGACCCAGTACTTC. This sequence encodes CATLRGEGETQYF.

V gene TRBV19 combines with J gene TRBJ2-5; D call uncertain. The CDR3 runs to 14 residues. In germline, CDR1 is LNHDA, CDR2 SQIVND (reference sequence). The germline V and J ends were trimmed by 5 bases and 0 bases, with 10 bases remaining between them. The CDR3 region is CASSGNRHQETQYF. CDR3 sequence (DNA): TGTGCCAGTAGTGGCAATAGGCACCAAGAGACCCAGTACTTC.

This chain joins TRBV27 and TRBJ1-6, with D tentatively TRBD1 (5 bases). Trimming took off 2 bases at V and 7 bases at J, with 21 bases between the two ends. The CDR3 is 18 residues long. Looked up from germline, CDR1 is MNHEY and CDR2 is SMNVEV (reference sequence). The CDR3 coding sequence is TGTGCCAGCAGTTTACGACCAGGGAAGGATGGCCTAAATTCACCCCTCCACTTT. Translation: CASSLRPGKDGLNSPLHF.

The chain is built from TRBV6-5 and TRBJ2-6, with unresolved D. The V gene's germline CDR1 is MNHEY and CDR2 SVGAGI. The CDR3 spans 19 residues. V dropped 0 bases and J dropped 1 base, with 16 bases sitting between them. CDR3 in amino acids: CASSYSISTVSSGANVLTF. The CDR3 DNA reads TGTGCCAGCAGTTACTCCATTTCTACGGTTTCTTCTGGGGCCAACGTCCTGACTTTC.

The rearrangement joins TRBV27 to TRBJ2-1; D is unclear. Trimming left V 6 bases short and J 4 bases short, with 13 bases between. Per the germline V gene, CDR1 is MNHEY and CDR2 is SMNVEV (reference sequence). The CDR3 totals 14 residues. CDR3 sequence (DNA): TGTGCCAGCAGCACGGCCGTAGGGTACAATGAGCAGTTCTTC. Its translation: CASSTAVGYNEQFF.

This clonotype was recorded a few times. The V gene is TRBV6-1, the J gene TRBJ2-7; perhaps D is TRBD1 or TRBD2 (5 bases each). The CDR3 sequence is 17 residues long. Germline V gives CDR1 MNHNS, CDR2 SASEGT. Trimming pared 5 bases from V and 2 bases from J, leaving 22 bases between. In nucleotides, the CDR3 is TGTGCCAGCAGTCCCCAGAGGGGACGGGATACCACCTACGAGCAGTACTTC. Its protein is CASSPQRGRDTTYEQYF.

As DNA, the CDR3 is TGTGCCAGCAGCTTGGGGGCGGGGGGCGGGAATCAGCCCCAGCATTTT. Its translation is CASSLGAGGGNQPQHF. This chain uses TRBV7-2 with TRBJ1-5, with D possibly TRBD1 on 6 matching bases. V lost 3 bases and J lost 4, with 16 bases in between. This CDR3 comprises 16 residues. Germline V CDR1 and CDR2: SGHTA, FQGNSA.

In this sample, this clonotype turned up a few times. The rearrangement joins TRBV12-3 or TRBV12-4 to TRBJ1-1; the match to TRBD1 covers 7 bases. This CDR3 is 16 amino acids long. V lost 5 bases and J lost 0; bases outside the gene matches: 9. CDR3 protein: CASSPLRTGMNTEAFF. CDR3 bases: TGTGCCAGCAGTCCCTTAAGGACAGGAATGAACACTGAAGCTTTCTTT.

The genes are TRBV5-6 and TRBJ1-1; D ambiguous. CDR3 length equals 13 residues. The germline V and J ends were trimmed by 4 bases and 1 base, with 8 bases remaining between them. Germline V gene data show CDR1 as SGHDT and CDR2 as YYEEEE. CDR3 amino acids: CASSRRGNTEAFF. The CDR3 DNA is TGTGCCAGCAGCCGTCGTGGGAACACTGAAGCTTTCTTT.

The V gene is TRBV6-1, the J gene TRBJ2-5; 11 bases align to TRBD2. CDR1 and CDR2 from the germline V gene are MNHNS and SASEGT. CDR3 length: 16 residues. V trimming: 8 bases; J trimming: 4 bases; junction bases outside the gene matches: 12. CDR3 DNA: TGTGCCAGCGGGACCCAGGGGCTAGCGGGAGGAGAGACCCAGTACTTC. Protein: CASGTQGLAGGETQYF.

The rearrangement uses TRBV27 and TRBJ1-2, with D possibly being TRBD1 (6 bases). There are 14 residues in the CDR3. Trimming removed 2 bases from V and 7 bases from J, with 14 bases in between. Germline V gene data show CDR1 as MNHEY and CDR2 as SMNVEV (reference sequence). The CDR3 DNA reads as TGTGCCAGCAGTTTAGTGGGGGGCTGGGGTGGCTACACCTTC. Its translation is CASSLVGGWGGYTF.

This sequence joins TRBV10-1 and TRBJ2-1; 13 positions match TRBD2. The CDR3 is 14 residues long. Germline values: CDR1 WNHNN, CDR2 SYGVQD (reference sequence). J was trimmed by 8 bases and V by 8 bases; bases with no gene match: 6. The CDR3 is CASGLAGVSDEQFF. In DNA, the CDR3 is TGCGCCAGCGGACTAGCGGGAGTATCCGATGAGCAGTTCTTC.

The table lists this clonotype with a few counts. The rearrangement links TRBV7-6 to TRBJ2-5; 9 nucleotides agree with TRBD2. The germline CDR1 and CDR2 sequences are SGHVS and FNYEAQ. The CDR3 totals 14 residues. V lost 7 bases, J lost 6 bases, and 9 bases stayed unmatched. The CDR3 reads CASNPAGGLQTQYF. The CDR3 coding sequence is TGTGCCAGCAATCCAGCGGGGGGACTCCAGACCCAGTACTTC.

The genes are TRBV6-1 and TRBJ2-7; TRBD2 aligns across 9 bases. J lost 4 bases, V lost 6 bases, and 7 bases had no gene match. Germline V gives CDR1 MNHNS, CDR2 SASEGT. The CDR3 totals 14 residues. CDR3 bases: TGTGCCAGCAGGCCTAGCGGGGACCTGTACGAGCAGTACTTC. It yields the protein CASRPSGDLYEQYF.

The sample holds a few counts of this clonotype. The chain employs TRBV6-1 and TRBJ1-5, with 12 bases matching TRBD1. V gave up 6 bases and J gave up 5 bases; unmatched junction bases: 14. The CDR3 has 18 amino acids. Germline assignment: CDR1 MNHNS and CDR2 SASEGT. The CDR3, as DNA: TGTGCCAGCAGCACGATGAACCCCGGGACAGGGGGCGATCAGCCCCAGCATTTT. It specifies CASSTMNPGTGGDQPQHF.

The chain has TRBV6-5 and TRBJ2-7; 7 nucleotides match TRBD1. With 4 bases clipped from V and 2 bases from J, the junction kept 5 bases outside the gene matches. CDR1 is MNHEY and CDR2 is SVGAGI in the germline V gene. This CDR3 spans 14 amino acids. CDR3 DNA: TGTGCCAGCAGTTCTACCGGGACAGCCTACGAGCAGTACTTC. This translates into CASSSTGTAYEQYF.

V is TRBV6-7 and J is TRBJ1-2, with TRBD1 as a possible D gene (6 bases). TRBV6-7 is an ORF for which the function is uncertain. The CDR3 consists of 13 residues. Trimming removed 5 bases from V and 4 bases from J, with 11 bases in between. CDR3 DNA: TGTGCCAGCAGTCAGGCAGGGGCCTATGGCTACACCTTC. Translating gives CASSQAGAYGYTF.

The chain carries TRBV7-2 and TRBJ2-1; D is uncertain. This CDR3 contains 13 residues. The V gene's germline CDR1 is SGHTA and CDR2 FQGNSA. Deletions cut 2 bases from V and 6 bases from J, with 8 bases between. DNA for the CDR3: TGTGCCAGCAGCTTACGGCCTAGCAATGAGCAGTTCTTC. Translation gives CASSLRPSNEQFF. The complete variable domain, with remaining parts taken from reference TRBV7-2 and TRBJ2-1, reads GAGVSQSPSNKVTEKGKDVELRCDPISGHTALYWYRQSLGQGLEFLIYFQGNSAPDKSGLPSDRFSAERTGGSVSTLTIQRTQQEDSAVYLCASSLRPSNEQFFGPGTRLTVL.

Turning to this clonotype: An end of the junction differs from the germline gene, which may be a read error. The chain uses TRBV19 and TRBJ2-7; D possibly uses TRBD1 or TRBD2 (5 bases each). Germline CDR1 reads LNHDA; CDR2 reads SQIVND (reference sequence). The CDR3 contains 14 residues. CDR3: CASSTWDGTYEQYF. The CDR3 DNA reads TGTGCCAGCAGTACCTGGGACGGAACCTACGAGCAGTACTTC.

This clonotype is medium-sized (0.01 to 0.1%) within its sample. This chain connects TRBV15 to TRBJ1-5; D remains unclear. This CDR3 comprises 15 residues. V was pared by 0 bases and J by 2 bases, with 8 bases between. Germline loops: CDR1 LNHNV, CDR2 YYDKDF (reference sequence). The CDR3 loop is CATSRDSRGNQPQHF. The CDR3 DNA reads TGTGCCACCAGCAGAGATAGTAGGGGCAATCAGCCCCAGCATTTT.

The V call is TRBV7-8, the J call TRBJ1-6; 7 bases map to TRBD1. This CDR3 spans 15 amino acids. Trimming took 5 bases from V and 10 from J; bases not matched to a gene: 11. Germline loops: CDR1 SGHVS, CDR2 FQNEAQ. CDR3 protein: CASSQHDRVGSPLHF. The CDR3 nucleotides are TGTGCCAGCAGCCAACACGACAGGGTGGGCTCACCCCTCCACTTT. Drawing the rest from reference TRBV7-8 and TRBJ1-6, the complete variable domain is GAGVSQSPRYKVAKRGQDVALRCDPISGHVSLFWYQQALGQGPEFLTYFQNEAQLDKSGLPSDRFFAERPEGSVSTLKIQRTQQEDSAVYLCASSQHDRVGSPLHFGNGTRLTVT.

The rearrangement joins TRBV28 to TRBJ2-7, with D unclear. V was trimmed by 2 bases and J by 0 bases, leaving 8 bases between them. The V gene's germline CDR1 is MDHEN and CDR2 SYDVKM. This CDR3 is built from 14 residues. CDR3 sequence: CASSLSGFSYEQYF. CDR3 bases: TGTGCCAGCAGTTTAAGTGGGTTCTCCTACGAGCAGTACTTC.

V usage is TRBV20-1 and J usage is TRBJ1-1; 10 bases match TRBD1. The V segment lost 6 bases and the J segment 1 base; nucleotides outside the gene matches: 5. This CDR3 region has 14 residues. The germline gives CDR1 DFQATT, CDR2 SNEGSKA (reference sequence). For the CDR3, the DNA is TGCAGTGCCACGAGGACAGGGGGGAACACTGAAGCTTTCTTT. Protein sequence: CSATRTGGNTEAFF.

The chain couples TRBV14 to TRBJ1-1, with a possible D match to TRBD1 (6 bases). V was shortened by 0 bases and J by 7 bases, with 12 bases between the two germline ends. The CDR3 length is 14 residues. Germline values: CDR1 SGHDN, CDR2 FVKESK. The CDR3 region is CASSQETGSNEAFF. The DNA of the CDR3 is TGTGCCAGCAGCCAAGAAACAGGGAGTAATGAAGCTTTCTTT. The variable domain in full, completed from reference TRBV14 and TRBJ1-1, reads EAGVTQFPSHSVIEKGQTVTLRCDPISGHDNLYWYRRVMGKEIKFLLHFVKESKQDESGMPNNRFLAERTGGTYSTLKVQPAELEDSGVYFCASSQETGSNEAFFGQGTRLTVV.

The chain employs TRBV7-7 and TRBJ2-3; 12 nucleotides align to TRBD2. Trimming cost V 5 bases and J 3 bases; bases outside gene matches: 3. CDR1 and CDR2 from the germline V gene are SSHAT and FNYEAQ (reference sequence). There are 15 residues in the CDR3. DNA for the CDR3: TGTGCCAGCAGCGCCGGGACTAGCGGGACAGATACGCAGTATTTT. It is translated as CASSAGTSGTDTQYF.

This clonotype was counted only a few times. The chain is built from TRBV7-9 and TRBJ2-5; 7 bases line up with TRBD2. This CDR3 has 14 residues. J lost 5 bases, V lost 4 bases, and 7 bases had no gene match. The germline V gene encodes CDR1 SEHNR and CDR2 FQNEAQ (reference sequence). The DNA for the CDR3 is TGTGCCAGCAGCTCCCGGACTAGTGCGGAGACCCAGTACTTC. Translating it yields CASSSRTSAETQYF.

J is TRBJ2-6 and V is TRBV7-2; D is perhaps TRBD1 (6 bases). In germline, CDR1 is SGHTA, CDR2 FQGNSA. Trimming removed 4 bases at V and 3 bases at J, with 13 bases between. This CDR3 spans 16 amino acids. The CDR3 spells CASSSIQGFGANVLTF. CDR3 DNA: TGTGCCAGCAGCTCGATACAGGGTTTTGGGGCCAACGTCCTGACTTTC.

V and J are TRBV27 and TRBJ2-1; D gene unclear. Germline CDR1 is MNHEY and CDR2 is SMNVEV (reference sequence). The CDR3 runs to 14 residues. The V gene lost 10 bases and the J gene lost 1 base, with 14 bases spanning the gap. This CDR3 is CATLAFRSYNEQFF. CDR3 bases: TGTGCCACCTTAGCCTTTCGGTCCTACAATGAGCAGTTCTTC.